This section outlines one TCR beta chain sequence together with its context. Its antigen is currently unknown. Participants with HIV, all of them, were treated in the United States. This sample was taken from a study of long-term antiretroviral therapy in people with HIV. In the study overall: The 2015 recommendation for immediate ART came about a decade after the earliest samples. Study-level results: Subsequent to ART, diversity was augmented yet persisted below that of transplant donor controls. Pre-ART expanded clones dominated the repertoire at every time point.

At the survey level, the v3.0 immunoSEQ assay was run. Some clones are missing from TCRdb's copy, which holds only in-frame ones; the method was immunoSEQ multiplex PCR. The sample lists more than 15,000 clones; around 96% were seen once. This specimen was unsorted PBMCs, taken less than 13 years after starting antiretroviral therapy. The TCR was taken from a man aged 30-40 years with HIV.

CDR3 residues: CAISELAGGLSEQFF. CDR3 nucleotides: TGTGCCATCAGTGAACTAGCGGGGGGGCTCAGTGAGCAGTTCTTC. The chain links TRBV10-3 to TRBJ2-1; 13 nucleotides match TRBD2. The CDR3 length is 15 residues. In germline, CDR1 is ENHRY, CDR2 SYGVKD. Trimming cost V 3 bases and J 9 bases; bases outside gene matches: 5.